This T cell receptor beta chain was observed in a study of PD-1 blockade in classical Hodgkin lymphoma. Study in general: Once every 2 weeks, patients received intravenous nivolumab at 3 mg/kg.

Germline CDR1 MDHEN, CDR2 SYDVKM. V was trimmed by 6 bases and J by 0 bases, leaving 9 bases between them. This CDR3 comprises 14 residues. Regarding this clone: Its antigen is not identified. The sample has other DNA sequences that encode this CDR3 too.

All the patients suffered relapse after autologous stem cell transplantation, and brentuximab vedotin exposure differed. Study-wide points: Newly diagnosed patients had baseline TCR diversity that was reportedly lower than that of healthy donors. The authors have not defined what causes the repertoire differences, possibly disease activity or prior therapy. Complete responders possessed baseline diversity comparable to newly diagnosed patients.

Sequenced by immunoSEQ multiplex PCR; TCRdb stores in-frame clones only, minus some. Among approximately 98,000 clones listed, about 88% were seen once. The sequenced sample was peripheral blood mononuclear cells (PBMCs), obtained before the second cycle of nivolumab. The clonotype originates from a human donor with classical Hodgkin lymphoma. The rearrangement uses TRBV28 and TRBJ1-5; possibly TRBD1 for D (6 bases). DNA of the CDR3: TGTGCCAGCAGACAGGGTGGTAGCAATCAGCCCCAGCATTTT. Translation gives CASRQGGSNQPQHF.